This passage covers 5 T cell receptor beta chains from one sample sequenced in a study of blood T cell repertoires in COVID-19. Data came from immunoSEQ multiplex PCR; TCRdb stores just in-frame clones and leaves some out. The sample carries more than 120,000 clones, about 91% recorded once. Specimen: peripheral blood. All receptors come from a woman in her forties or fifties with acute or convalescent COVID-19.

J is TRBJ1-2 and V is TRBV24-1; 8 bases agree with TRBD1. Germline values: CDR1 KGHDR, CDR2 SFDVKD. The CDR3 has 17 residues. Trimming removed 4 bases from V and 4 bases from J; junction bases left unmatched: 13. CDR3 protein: CATSDRGATGEGYGYTF. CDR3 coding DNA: TGTGCCACCAGTGACCGAGGGGCGACAGGGGAGGGCTATGGCTACACCTTC.

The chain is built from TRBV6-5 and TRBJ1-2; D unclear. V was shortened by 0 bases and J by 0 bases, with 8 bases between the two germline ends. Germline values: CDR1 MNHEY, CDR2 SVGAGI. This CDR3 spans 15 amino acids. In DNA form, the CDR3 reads TGTGCCAGCAGTTACTCGCCGACAACTAACTATGGCTACACCTTC. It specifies CASSYSPTTNYGYTF.

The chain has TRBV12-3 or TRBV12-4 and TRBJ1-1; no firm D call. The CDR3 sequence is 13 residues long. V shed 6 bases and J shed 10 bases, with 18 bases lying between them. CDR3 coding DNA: TGTGCCAGCAGCCCAGCCGGAGGGTCGGTAGCTTTCTTT. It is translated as CASSPAGGSVAFF.

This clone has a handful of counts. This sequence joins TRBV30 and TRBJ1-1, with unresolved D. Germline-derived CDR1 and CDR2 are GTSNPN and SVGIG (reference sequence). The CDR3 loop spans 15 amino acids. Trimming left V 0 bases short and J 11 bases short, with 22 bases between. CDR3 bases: TGTGCCTGGAGTGTACTCGGACTTCTTAGCCTGAAGGCTTTCTTT. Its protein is CAWSVLGLLSLKAFF.

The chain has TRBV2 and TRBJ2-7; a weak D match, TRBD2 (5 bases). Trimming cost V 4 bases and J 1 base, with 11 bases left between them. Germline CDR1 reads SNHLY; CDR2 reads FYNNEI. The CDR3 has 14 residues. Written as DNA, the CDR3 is TGTGCCAGCAGTGGTGCAGCGGTGTCCTACGAGCAGTACTTC. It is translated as CASSGAAVSYEQYF.